One and the same sample provided the 29 T cell receptor beta chains below, sequenced in a study of T cell clones after liver transplantation. Clones were read by immunoSEQ multiplex PCR, and TCRdb kept only the in-frame ones, dropping some. The data show tens of thousands of clones, around 80% seen once. The source material was CD4+ T cells from blood, sampled 12 months after liver transplant. These receptor sequences come from a human patient who received a liver transplant. Some T cells may possibly be graft donor cells.

The rearrangement joins TRBV7-2 to TRBJ1-2; D is unclear. Germline V CDR1 and CDR2: SGHTA, FQGNSA. Trimming stripped 7 bases from V and 5 bases from J, with 17 bases between. CDR3 length: 14 amino acids. The CDR3 region has the DNA TGTGCCAGCACCCCCCCGGGTAGTGGGTATGGCTACACCTTC. It translates to CASTPPGSGYGYTF.

This rearrangement joins TRBV5-1 to TRBJ2-7; 13 nucleotides line up with TRBD2. Germline values: CDR1 SGHRS, CDR2 YFSETQ. The V segment lost 0 bases and the J segment 4 bases; nucleotides outside the gene matches: 7. The CDR3 runs 17 residues. CDR3 residues: CASSLAGTSGTAYEQYF. Written as DNA, the CDR3 is TGCGCCAGCAGCTTGGCCGGGACTAGCGGGACCGCTTACGAGCAGTACTTC.

The V call is TRBV19, the J call TRBJ2-1; 7 bases are a match to TRBD2. CDR1 and CDR2 (germline): LNHDA, SQIVND (reference sequence). The CDR3 is made up of 16 amino acids. Trimming at V came to 2 bases and at J to 4 bases, leaving 8 bases not matched to a gene. This CDR3 reads CASSIPGLLAYNEQFF. CDR3 bases: TGTGCCAGTAGTATACCGGGACTACTAGCGTACAATGAGCAGTTCTTC.

This clone was counted between two and nine times. The J gene is TRBJ2-1, the V gene TRBV2, with 7 bases aligning to TRBD1. The CDR3 extends over 13 amino acids. The trim removed 4 bases at V and 9 bases at J, leaving 6 bases unmatched. Germline CDR1 reads SNHLY; CDR2 reads FYNNEI. CDR3 sequence: CASSGDRHSEQFF. The CDR3 DNA follows: TGTGCCAGCAGTGGGGACAGACATTCTGAGCAGTTCTTC.

The V gene is TRBV29-1, the J gene TRBJ1-1; 7 nucleotides match TRBD1. CDR3 length: 13 residues. V gave up 8 bases and J gave up 0 bases; unmatched junction bases: 6. Looked up from germline, CDR1 is SQVTM and CDR2 is ANQGSEA. CDR3 nucleotides: TGCAGCCTGACAGGGTCCTTGAACACTGAAGCTTTCTTT. As protein: CSLTGSLNTEAFF.

The chain employs TRBV7-9 and TRBJ2-7, with 7 bases fitting TRBD1. The CDR3 consists of 13 residues. Losses at the gene ends were 3 bases for V and 3 bases for J; bases not matched to a gene: 2. Germline CDR1 SEHNR, CDR2 FQNEAQ (reference sequence). The CDR3 spells CASSFRDSYEQYF. CDR3 DNA sequence: TGTGCCAGCAGCTTCCGGGACAGCTACGAGCAGTACTTC.

This chain joins TRBV15 and TRBJ2-1; TRBD1 agrees at 7 bases. Trimming took 1 base from V and 3 from J; bases not matched to a gene: 3. Germline-derived CDR1 and CDR2 are LNHNV and YYDKDF (reference sequence). The CDR3 totals 15 residues. CDR3 bases: TGTGCCACCAGCAGAGGGACAGGAATCTACAATGAGCAGTTCTTC. Its protein is CATSRGTGIYNEQFF. The full variable domain, completed using reference TRBV15 and TRBJ2-1, is DAMVIQNPRYQVTQFGKPVTLSCSQTLNHNVMYWYQQKSSQAPKLLFHYYDKDFNNEADTPDNFQSRRPNTSFCFLDIRSPGLGDTAMYLCATSRGTGIYNEQFFGPGTRLTVL.

The chain carries TRBV6-1 and TRBJ1-2; D gene unclear. The CDR3 is 14 residues long. Trimming took off 4 bases at V and 2 bases at J, with 11 bases between the two ends. CDR1 is MNHNS, CDR2 SASEGT, per germline. The CDR3 DNA reads as TGTGCCAGCAGTGGAGTCCGGGCCAACTATGGCTACACCTTC. It codes for CASSGVRANYGYTF.

The chain joins TRBV5-1 to TRBJ1-1; D perhaps matches TRBD1 (6 bases). In germline, CDR1 is SGHRS, CDR2 YFSETQ. The CDR3 runs to 15 residues. The V end was cut by 4 bases, the J end by 3 bases, with 16 bases between. For the CDR3, the DNA is TGCGCCAGCAGCGGATCGACAGGCGGAGACACTGAAGCTTTCTTT. Its translation is CASSGSTGGDTEAFF.

This clone was counted between two and nine times. In DNA form, the CDR3 reads TGTGCCAGCAGTTTGGGGCAGATTAGCAATCAGCCCCAGCATTTT. It is translated as CASSLGQISNQPQHF. V and J are TRBV28 and TRBJ1-5, with a weak D call TRBD1 (5 bases). Trimming cost V 3 bases and J 0 bases, with 9 bases left between them. Germline CDR1 and CDR2: MDHEN and SYDVKM. The CDR3 has 15 residues.

The chain links TRBV29-1 to TRBJ2-7, with 10 nucleotides matching TRBD1. The germline gives CDR1 SQVTM, CDR2 ANQGSEA. The CDR3 loop spans 13 amino acids. V trimming: 7 bases; J trimming: 6 bases; junction bases outside the gene matches: 9. Written as DNA, the CDR3 is TGCAGCGCTCGACAGGGGGCGGGTCTCGAGCAGTACTTC. Protein sequence: CSARQGAGLEQYF.

The rearrangement uses TRBV10-2 and TRBJ2-7; D possibly corresponds to TRBD2 (5 bases). The germline CDR1 and CDR2 sequences are WSHSY and SAAADI. CDR3 length: 15 amino acids. V was pared by 7 bases and J by 3 bases, with 19 bases between. CDR3 amino acids: CASIPSVGSNYEQYF. The CDR3, as DNA: TGCGCCAGCATCCCATCGGTAGGGAGTAACTACGAGCAGTACTTC.

V gene TRBV5-1 combines with J gene TRBJ1-1; tentative D call: TRBD1 (6 bases). CDR3 length: 16 residues. V was shortened by 0 bases and J by 1 base, with 13 bases between the two germline ends. Germline CDR1 SGHRS, CDR2 YFSETQ. The CDR3: CASSLVPRGGNTEAFF. For the CDR3, the DNA is TGCGCCAGCAGCTTGGTACCCAGGGGAGGGAACACTGAAGCTTTCTTT.

The table lists this clone with a count of one. V and J are TRBV7-9 and TRBJ2-7; TRBD1 aligns across 7 bases. V lost 5 bases to trimming and J lost 5 bases; unmatched junction nucleotides: 15. Looked up from germline, CDR1 is SEHNR and CDR2 is FQNEAQ (reference sequence). The CDR3 loop spans 16 amino acids. For the CDR3, the DNA is TGTGCCAGCAGCAGCCCCTCTGTGACAGGGAAGGACGAGCAGTACTTC. Amino acid sequence: CASSSPSVTGKDEQYF. Supplemented by reference TRBV7-9 and TRBJ2-7, the full variable domain reads DTGVSQNPRHKITKRGQNVTFRCDPISEHNRLYWYRQTLGQGPEFLTYFQNEAQLEKSRLLSDRFSAERPKGSFSTLEIQRTEQGDSAMYLCASSSPSVTGKDEQYFGPGTRLTVT.

This clone has a handful of counts. The genes are TRBV7-2 and TRBJ1-2; D possibly corresponds to TRBD1 (5 bases). There are 13 residues in the CDR3. Germline loops: CDR1 SGHTA, CDR2 FQGNSA. The V end was cut by 2 bases, the J end by 4 bases, with 8 bases between. CDR3 bases: TGTGCCAGCAGCTTATCTGGGGGCTATGGCTACACCTTC. It translates to CASSLSGGYGYTF.

About this clone: Relative to the germline gene, one junction end is altered; a read error may explain this. V is TRBV27 and J is TRBJ2-5; TRBD2 might be the D (6 bases). The CDR3 consists of 14 residues. Germline V lookup: CDR1 MNHEY, CDR2 SMNVEV (reference sequence). This CDR3 is CASSFRGGVETHYF. The CDR3 nucleotides read TGTGCCAGCAGTTTTAGGGGAGGTGTGGAGACCCATTACTTC.

The V and J genes are TRBV6-5 and TRBJ1-1, with D perhaps matching TRBD1 (5 bases). The CDR3 length is 13 residues. The V gene lost 6 bases and the J gene lost 0 bases, with 8 bases spanning the gap. From germline, CDR1 is MNHEY and CDR2 SVGAGI. The CDR3 bases are TGTGCCAGCAGCTACAGGCTGAACACTGAAGCTTTCTTT. It codes for CASSYRLNTEAFF.

On this clone itself: Germline and junction disagree at one end, which may indicate a read error. J is TRBJ2-1 and V is TRBV7-7, with TRBD1 matching 8 bases. This CDR3 region has 15 residues. The germline CDR1 and CDR2 sequences are SSHAT and FNYEAQ (reference sequence). Written as DNA, the CDR3 is TGTGCTAGCAGCTCAACGACAGGGGAGAACAATGAGCAGTTCTTC. This translates into CASSSTTGENNEQFF.

This chain joins TRBV10-1 and TRBJ1-1; 10 bases are a match to TRBD1. The V and J ends lost 4 bases and 3 bases, in that order; junction bases with no gene match: 5. Germline V gene sequence: CDR1 WNHNN, CDR2 SYGVQD (reference sequence). This CDR3 spans 15 amino acids. For the CDR3, the DNA is TGCGCCAGCAGTGGACCTGGGACAGGGGACACTGAAGCTTTCTTT. Translated: CASSGPGTGDTEAFF.

This chain uses TRBV28 with TRBJ1-2; 7 nucleotides align to TRBD1. V gave up 5 bases and J gave up 3 bases; unmatched junction bases: 3. The CDR3 consists of 13 residues. CDR1 is MDHEN and CDR2 is SYDVKM in the germline V gene. CDR3 in amino acids: CASSLQGYYGYTF. Here the CDR3 DNA reads TGTGCCAGCAGTCTACAGGGGTACTATGGCTACACCTTC.

The V call is TRBV28, the J call TRBJ2-7; 8 nucleotides match TRBD2. The V gene end was trimmed by 7 bases and the J gene end by 2 bases; junction bases not matched to a gene: 7. Germline values: CDR1 MDHEN, CDR2 SYDVKM. The CDR3 extends over 14 amino acids. CDR3 region: CASKTASGPYEQYF. The CDR3 nucleotides read TGTGCCAGCAAAACGGCTAGCGGGCCCTACGAGCAGTACTTC.

In its sample, this clone was seen once. The V gene is TRBV6-1, the J gene TRBJ1-5; the D gene is possibly TRBD1 (6 bases). V was trimmed by 0 bases and J by 2 bases, leaving 11 bases between them. There are 16 residues in the CDR3. Germline CDR1 and CDR2: MNHNS and SASEGT. The CDR3: CASSEARRTGNQPQHF. DNA for the CDR3: TGTGCCAGCAGTGAAGCGCGAAGGACAGGCAATCAGCCCCAGCATTTT.

The chain joins TRBV11-2 to TRBJ2-7; D is perhaps TRBD2 (6 bases). The CDR3 extends over 16 amino acids. Between the trimmed V and J ends, which lost 5 bases and 3 bases, there was a span of 20 bases. Germline values: CDR1 SGHAT, CDR2 FQNNGV. The CDR3 sequence is CASSASAVAELYEQYF. The CDR3 DNA follows: TGTGCCAGCAGCGCAAGCGCCGTAGCGGAGCTCTACGAGCAGTACTTC.

The CDR3 nucleotides read TGTGCCACAGGAGGGACTGAAGCTTTCTTT. Its translation is CATGGTEAFF. The rearrangement uses TRBV19 and TRBJ1-1; D is ambiguous. The CDR3 covers 10 residues. Looked up from germline, CDR1 is LNHDA and CDR2 is SQIVND (reference sequence). V was pared by 10 bases and J by 5 bases, with 8 bases between.

This chain uses TRBV6-6 with TRBJ2-5, with 8 positions matching TRBD1. Germline CDR1 reads MNHNY; CDR2 reads SVGAGI (reference sequence). V lost 2 bases to trimming and J lost 5 bases; unmatched junction nucleotides: 1. The CDR3 length is 13 residues. CDR3 sequence: CASSYRQGETQYF. For the CDR3, the DNA is TGTGCCAGCAGTTACCGACAGGGGGAGACCCAGTACTTC.

This clone was seen only a few times. The J gene is TRBJ1-2, the V gene TRBV18; a possible D gene is TRBD1 (6 bases). The CDR3 spans 15 residues. Germline V gene lookup returns CDR1 KGHSH and CDR2 LQKENI. With 6 bases removed from V and 8 bases from J, the gap between germline ends came to 22 bases. CDR3 sequence: CASSPGTTGAGGYTF. The CDR3 nucleotides read TGTGCCAGCTCTCCCGGTACGACGGGGGCCGGCGGCTACACCTTC.

This chain connects TRBV2 to TRBJ2-7; 8 nucleotides line up with TRBD1. The CDR3 covers 14 residues. Per germline, CDR1 SNHLY and CDR2 FYNNEI. The V and J ends lost 4 bases and 2 bases, in that order; junction bases with no gene match: 4. The CDR3 sequence is CASSGQGPTYEQYF. CDR3 DNA: TGTGCCAGCAGTGGACAGGGGCCTACCTACGAGCAGTACTTC.

The gene calls are TRBV18 and TRBJ1-3, with D perhaps TRBD1 (5 bases). The CDR3 totals 18 residues. In germline, CDR1 is KGHSH, CDR2 LQKENI. Trimming cost V 3 bases and J 0 bases, with 18 bases left between them. CDR3 in amino acids: CASSPLSRDGYSGNTIYF. In DNA form, the CDR3 reads TGTGCCAGCTCACCTCTCTCCCGGGACGGATACTCTGGAAACACCATATATTTT. Together with reference TRBV18 and TRBJ1-3, the CDR3 gives the full variable domain: NAGVMQNPRHLVRRRGQEARLRCSPMKGHSHVYWYRQLPEEGLKFMVYLQKENIIDESGMPKERFSAEFPKEGPSILRIQQVVRGDSAAYFCASSPLSRDGYSGNTIYFGEGSWLTVV.

The rearrangement links TRBV28 to TRBJ1-2, with no clear D. Trimming pared 5 bases from V and 4 bases from J, leaving 11 bases between. CDR1 and CDR2 (germline): MDHEN, SYDVKM. The CDR3 is 13 amino acids. In DNA form, the CDR3 reads TGTGCCAGCAGTCCGGTTTTAGGCTATGGCTACACCTTC. This encodes CASSPVLGYGYTF.